This T cell receptor beta chain was sequenced during a study of blood T cell repertoires in COVID-19 (TCRdb year 2020). With regard to the full study: The collaborator samples originated in the United States, Italy and Spain and spanned the acute and convalescent phases of COVID-19. The material from the prospective study consisted of cDNA or gDNA derived from T cells, B-cell-depleted T cells, or PBMCs. The dataset comprised deeply sampled blood TCRbeta repertoires from subjects exposed to, actively infected with, or recovered from COVID-19. The repertoires were released in a freely available public database meant as a resource for research on the immune response to SARS-CoV-2. The samples were drawn from two sources: the first 160 participants of the ongoing ImmuneRACE study, and 1,254 subjects contributed by 6 global collaborators. Sample metadata almost always included a de-identified subject ID, COVID-19 status, age in years and sex. Where available, HLA class I and class II types were taken from metadata supplied by the sample provider and were not determined by assay-based typing. Study-wide findings and limitations: How much clinical and demographic metadata was included differed by source and by participant, and the metadata was provided uncurated.

Turning to this clone: There is no known antigen for this receptor. Base-call qualities are not available, and no considerably larger clone is one nucleotide away.

TCRbeta CDR3 regions were amplified from genomic DNA by means of the immunoSEQ Assay, a bias-controlled multiplex PCR. In the authors' own workflow: The number of nucleated cells in each sample was estimated from the amplification of reference gene primers within the assay. Sequence reads were collapsed and filtered to measure the absolute abundance of every unique TCRbeta CDR3 rearrangement. For each sample, productive Simpson clonality was calculated as the square root of Simpson's diversity index over productive rearrangements. In TCRdb, the immuneACCESS table is reduced to in-frame sequences with V and J assigned. These tables do not hold every clone; where another copy was compared, an unresolved V gene accounts for under half, and the others remain unexplained. D and trimming come from the DNA, and the V and J calls and clone size come from that table. For this sample there are some 170,000 clones; roughly 90% appear just once. 0.95% to 1.5% of the sample belongs to the ten largest clones.

Participants in the prospective study were aged roughly 18 to 100 years, lived in under 30 United States geographic areas, and enrolled through a virtual design. In the prospective study, cohorts were assigned on the basis of participant-reported clinical history obtained from a screening survey and a study questionnaire. In the prospective study, mobile phlebotomists collected whole blood, serum and a nasopharyngeal or oropharyngeal swab from each participant. Additional blood draws and questionnaires over an approximately two-month period could optionally be provided by prospective study participants. Before DNA extraction, blood samples from the prospective study were shipped at room temperature or frozen. Including cysteine and phenylalanine, the CDR3 has 14 amino acids. Only the CDR3 portion is preserved as DNA: 42 bases, with reading frame beginning at the first base. Sequences SGHAT (CDR1) and FQNNGV (CDR2) are obtained from the germline V gene. V is clipped by 5 bases and J by 4 bases, and the sequence between their germline boundaries is 11 bases long.

This receptor was obtained from a human donor with acute COVID-19. The donor label of this sample is uncertain. The sequence joins TRBV11-2 to TRBJ1-4; confidence is insufficient to name the D gene. The specimen was PBMCs or T cells enriched from blood (not recorded which). The DNA is TGTGCCAGCAGCCCCGGGAGCAGTAATGAAAAACTGTTTTTT. Protein translation: CASSPGSSNEKLFF.